The clone carrying this T cell receptor (beta chain) was counted only a few times. The antigen remains undetermined. V gave up 6 bases and J gave up 8 bases; unmatched junction bases: 12. The CDR3 spans 15 residues. The germline gives CDR1 PRHDT, CDR2 FYEKMQ (reference sequence). These data are taken from a study of T cells after yellow fever vaccination. One entry per CDR3 protein results from TCRdb running MiXCR on the 5' RACE reads. The data contain hundreds of thousands of distinct CDR3 sequences, around 8.1% of them singletons. Study results and caveats: Researchers cautioned that FACS-sorted repertoires could harbor abundant clonotypes contaminating from the bulk population.

The chain recombines TRBV13 with TRBJ2-1, with 8 bases fitting TRBD2. This TCR was recovered from a man between 18 and 35 years old who received the YFV17D yellow fever vaccine. The input for sequencing was PBMCs, taken 35 to 50 days after the first yellow fever vaccination. The CDR3 reads CASRYTGGFSDEQFF. The CDR3 DNA sequence: TGTGCCAGCAGGTACACGGGGGGGTTTTCGGATGAGCAGTTCTTC. Full variable domain (rest looked up from reference TRBV13 and TRBJ2-1): AAGVIQSPRHLIKEKRETATLKCYPIPRHDTVYWYQQGPGQDPQFLISFYEKMQSDKGSIPDRFSAQQFSDYHSELNMSSLELGDSALYFCASRYTGGFSDEQFFGPGTRLTVL.